Below, 10 T cell receptor beta chains from the same sample are listed, as sequenced in a study of blood T cell repertoires in COVID-19. The data were produced by immunoSEQ multiplex PCR, yet TCRdb's version contains in-frame clones alone and is incomplete. This table has under 250,000 clones, approximately 83% appearing once. What was sequenced was peripheral blood. These TCRs come from a man aged 50 to 60 with active or convalescent COVID-19.

This clone was picked up one time. The V and J genes are TRBV6-5 and TRBJ1-4; no clear D gene. The CDR3 loop spans 13 amino acids. The V and J ends lost 6 bases and 5 bases respectively, with 10 bases between them. Germline CDR1 is MNHEY and CDR2 is SVGAGI. This CDR3 is CASRPRVNEKLFF. CDR3 coding DNA: TGTGCCAGCAGACCACGGGTAAATGAAAAACTGTTTTTT.

Comments on this clone: The identical CDR3 is also encoded by other nucleotide sequences in the sample. This chain connects TRBV9 to TRBJ2-7; 9 nucleotides align to TRBD2. Per germline, CDR1 SGDLS and CDR2 YYNGEE. The V and J ends lost 3 bases and 7 bases, in that order; junction bases with no gene match: 17. There are 17 residues in the CDR3. CDR3 sequence reads: CASSAAGGGPQGGEQYF. The CDR3 nucleotides are TGTGCCAGCAGCGCTGCGGGGGGGGGACCCCAGGGAGGAGAGCAGTACTTC.

The CDR3 nucleotides read TGTGCCAGCAGCGGAACAGGGATGAACACTGAAGCTTTCTTT. Encoded protein: CASSGTGMNTEAFF. The chain joins TRBV9 to TRBJ1-1, with a weak D call TRBD1 (6 bases). The CDR3 has 14 residues. V lost 3 bases and J lost 0, with 9 bases in between. The germline V gene encodes CDR1 SGDLS and CDR2 YYNGEE.

This clone was counted a few times. This sequence joins TRBV6-4 and TRBJ2-1; 9 nucleotides align to TRBD2. The germline gives CDR1 MRHNA, CDR2 SNTAGT. V lost 2 bases, J lost 10 bases, and 12 bases stayed unmatched. This CDR3 is 16 amino acids long. CDR3 protein: CASSDLSGGPLREQFF. The DNA for the CDR3 is TGTGCCAGCAGTGACCTTAGCGGGGGACCCCTAAGGGAGCAGTTCTTC.

V gene TRBV19 combines with J gene TRBJ1-1; D possibly corresponds to TRBD1 (5 bases). Trimming shortened V by 8 bases and J by 1 base, and 17 bases separated the two germline ends. CDR1 and CDR2 from the germline V gene are LNHDA and SQIVND (reference sequence). The CDR3 contains 15 residues. CDR3 nucleotides: TGTGCCAGTGGCGACAGTTGGGGATCGAACACTGAAGCTTTCTTT. Translated: CASGDSWGSNTEAFF.

The V and J genes are TRBV5-1 and TRBJ2-7, with 12 bases identical to TRBD1. Unmatched junction bases numbered 8, after V lost 4 bases and J lost 6 bases. The CDR3 covers 15 residues. Per germline, CDR1 SGHRS and CDR2 YFSETQ. The CDR3 DNA is TGCGCCAGCAGCCAAGCGGGACAGGGGGCGTCCGAGCAGTACTTC. Translated, it gives CASSQAGQGASEQYF.

The V call is TRBV28, the J call TRBJ1-4; D unresolved. This CDR3 has 16 amino acids. V lost 0 bases, J lost 0 bases, and 8 bases lay in between. The germline CDR1 and CDR2 sequences are MDHEN and SYDVKM. The CDR3 protein is CASSLWTLTTNEKLFF. The CDR3 nucleotides read TGTGCCAGCAGTTTATGGACTTTGACAACTAATGAAAAACTGTTTTTT.

This rearrangement joins TRBV4-3 to TRBJ1-2; maybe TRBD1 (6 bases). The CDR3 totals 16 residues. Germline CDR1 and CDR2: LGHNA and YSLEER. V shed 0 bases and J shed 4 bases, with 15 bases lying between them. The DNA for the CDR3 is TGCGCCAGCAGCCAAGATCGCGCCAGGGGCCGCTATGGCTACACCTTC. Protein sequence: CASSQDRARGRYGYTF.

The chain employs TRBV3-1 (or the pseudogene TRBV3-2) and TRBJ2-3; D unclear. V dropped 4 bases and J dropped 7 bases, with 18 bases sitting between them. The CDR3 sequence is 15 residues long. Germline V CDR1 and CDR2: LGHDT, YNNKEL (reference sequence). The CDR3 loop reads CASSPGLSGLNTQYF. CDR3 bases: TGTGCCAGCAGCCCCGGGTTGTCGGGTTTGAATACGCAGTATTTT.

This CDR3 is CASSVGGQANYGYTF. The CDR3 DNA reads TGTGCCAGCAGCGTAGGCGGACAAGCTAACTATGGCTACACCTTC. The chain recombines TRBV9 with TRBJ1-2; a possible D gene is TRBD1 (5 bases). The CDR3 contains 15 residues. The V gene's germline CDR1 is SGDLS and CDR2 YYNGEE. V lost 0 bases and J lost 0, with 9 bases in between. Variable domain in full (rest from reference TRBV9 and TRBJ1-2): DSGVTQTPKHLITATGQRVTLRCSPRSGDLSVYWYQQSLDQGLQFLIQYYNGEERAKGNILERFSAQQFPDLHSELNLSSLELGDSALYFCASSVGGQANYGYTFGSGTRLTVV.